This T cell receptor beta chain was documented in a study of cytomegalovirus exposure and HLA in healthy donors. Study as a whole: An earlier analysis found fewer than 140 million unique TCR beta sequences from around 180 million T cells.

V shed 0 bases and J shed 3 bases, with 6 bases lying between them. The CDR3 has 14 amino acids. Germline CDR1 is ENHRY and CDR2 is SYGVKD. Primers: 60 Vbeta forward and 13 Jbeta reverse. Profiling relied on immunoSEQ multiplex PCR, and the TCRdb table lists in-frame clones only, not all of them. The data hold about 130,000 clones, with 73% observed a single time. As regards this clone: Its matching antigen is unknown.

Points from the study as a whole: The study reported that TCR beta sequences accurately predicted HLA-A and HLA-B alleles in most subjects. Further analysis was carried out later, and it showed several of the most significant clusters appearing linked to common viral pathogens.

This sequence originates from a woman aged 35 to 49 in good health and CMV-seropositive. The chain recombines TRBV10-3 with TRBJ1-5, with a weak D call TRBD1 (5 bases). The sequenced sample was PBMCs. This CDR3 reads CAISESQVNQPQHF. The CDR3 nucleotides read TGTGCCATCAGTGAGTCACAGGTCAATCAGCCCCAGCATTTT.